The T cell receptor (beta chain) under discussion was sequenced for a study of blood T cell repertoires in COVID-19. About the research overall: The United States, Italy and Spain provided the acute and convalescent COVID-19 samples. The analysed material was cDNA or gDNA that came from T cells, B-cell-depleted T cells, or PBMCs.

As handled by the study authors: Reference gene primer amplification gave estimated nucleated cell counts. Produced via immunoSEQ multiplex PCR; TCRdb's table is partial and in-frame only. V and J calls and clone size are those listed in that table; D and trimming were worked out from the DNA. The table includes 380,000 or so clones, over 65% detected once. Germline V gene lookup returns CDR1 MGHRA and CDR2 YSYEKL. The CDR3 runs to 15 residues. Between the trimmed V and J ends, which lost 1 base and 7 bases, there was a span of 14 bases. This TCR was sampled from a human donor with acute or convalescent COVID-19. The donor label of this sample is uncertain. The genes are TRBV4-1 and TRBJ1-5, with a possible D match to TRBD1 (5 bases). What was sequenced was peripheral blood. CDR3: CASSQGGGRLQPQHF. CDR3 coding DNA: TGCGCCAGCAGCCAAGGGGGGGGAAGGCTACAGCCCCAGCATTTT.